This paragraph covers one T cell receptor (beta chain) sequence. Its antigen is still unknown. This sample is drawn from a study of regulatory and conventional T cells in RAG deficiency. Study results and caveats: In Omenn syndrome, Treg and Tconv repertoires overlapped >75%. Compared with controls, unique Treg TCR beta sequences dropped around 90-fold in Omenn syndrome and CID/AS. Omenn CD25-high CD127-low cells may be activated cells, not true Tregs.

Genomic DNA came from blood conventional CD4+ T cells gated CD25-low CD127-high. The data were produced by immunoSEQ multiplex PCR, yet TCRdb's version contains in-frame clones alone and is incomplete. The sample holds roughly 30,000 clones, about 96% seen once. The CDR3 contains 14 residues. V gave up 6 bases and J gave up 3 bases; unmatched junction bases: 1. Germline V gene sequence: CDR1 MNHEY, CDR2 SVGAGI. Separately, the same data were catalogued under a study of regulatory T cells. That paper states: The primer mix had 52 TRBV and 13 TRBJ primers.

This sequence was found in a human donor in good health. The chain recombines TRBV6-5 with TRBJ1-4; 10 bases are shared with TRBD1. Source material: CD25- CD4+ T cells sorted from blood. The CDR3 sequence: CASRTGGSNEKLFF. The CDR3 coding sequence is TGTGCCAGCAGGACAGGGGGCTCTAATGAAAAACTGTTTTTT.